These T cell receptor beta chains were read from a single sample in a study of CD8 T cells in ankylosing spondylitis. A single record per CDR3 protein comes from TCRdb applying MiXCR to the 5' RACE reads. Here the sample spans about 840,000 distinct CDR3 sequences, roughly 12% being singletons. The material sequenced was blood, either unsorted or a sorted T cell fraction (not recorded which). These receptors were collected from a male donor with ankylosing spondylitis. Each CDR3 is given with its conserved first and last residue. A D gene is named only where the DNA matches it firmly. Some rows mark clone size as missing; the rest say once, few, many or name a class of expanded clone.

few	TRBJ1-1	NA	TRBV29-1	TGCAGCGTTGAATCTTGGCAGGGCACTGAAGCTTTCTTT	CSVESWQGTEAFF
NA	TRBJ2-5	NA	TRBV20-1	TGCAGTGCTAGAAGTCCCACCCAAGAGACCCAGTACTTC	CSARSPTQETQYF
many	TRBJ2-5	NA	TRBV29-1	TGCAGCGTTGGGGTACTTTGGGGAGAAGAGACCCAGTACTTC	CSVGVLWGEETQYF
many	TRBJ2-5	NA	TRBV20-1	TGCAGTGCCCCGAAGTTCGGGAGCGTGGAGACCCAGTACTTC	CSAPKFGSVETQYF
few	TRBJ2-5	NA	TRBV4-3	TGCGCCAGCAGCCAAGATAGAGGGGGACGTGGGGAGACCCAGTACTTC	CASSQDRGGRGETQYF
NA	TRBJ2-4	NA	TRBV6-1	TGTGCCAGCAGTGAGGTCGTATTTTCCCTGGGGACCAAAAACATTCAGTACTTC	CASSEVVFSLGTKNIQYF
NA	TRBJ1-1	NA	TRBV15	TGTGCCACCAGCAGGGATCAACCCGGGTGGGCTTTCTTT	CATSRDQPGWAFF
NA	TRBJ1-4	NA	TRBV20-1	TGCAGTGCTAGAGACCCTAAAGGGGGGGAAAAACTGTTTTTT	CSARDPKGGEKLFF
many	TRBJ2-2	TRBD1	TRBV7-2	TGTGCCAGCAGCTTAGTGGGGACAGGCAACACCGGGGAGCTGTTTTTT	CASSLVGTGNTGELFF
many	TRBJ2-2	NA	TRBV29-1	TGCAGCGTTGAAGATAGGTCGTTAACCGGGGAGCTGTTTTTT	CSVEDRSLTGELFF
many	TRBJ1-5	TRBD1	TRBV6-1	TGTGCCAGCACCAGAGGGACAGGGTTTGGCAATCAGCCCCAGCATTTT	CASTRGTGFGNQPQHF
many	TRBJ2-3	TRBD2	TRBV29-1	TGCAGCGTTCGGGAGGGCTTCGGAACTACGCAGTATTTT	CSVREGFGTTQYF
few	TRBJ1-1	TRBD1	TRBV20-1	TGCAGTGCAACGAGGCAGGGGGCTTCGTCGGTCACTGAAGCTTTCTTT	CSATRQGASSVTEAFF
NA	TRBJ2-1	NA	TRBV9	TGTGCCAGCAGCCTCGGAGGGACCGTCTCCTACAATGAGCAGTTCTTC	CASSLGGTVSYNEQFF
NA	TRBJ2-1	NA	TRBV7-9	TGTGCCAGCACAAAAGACAAACGAGACAGGACCTACAATGAGCAGTTCTTC	CASTKDKRDRTYNEQFF
many	TRBJ1-2	TRBD1	TRBV7-9	TGTGCCAGCAGCAACACCCCCGGGACAGCTAACTATGGCTACACCTTC	CASSNTPGTANYGYTF
few	TRBJ1-6	TRBD1	TRBV11-2	TGTGCCAGCAGCCCCAGGACAGGGCCTGCCTTAAATTCACCCCTCCACTTT	CASSPRTGPALNSPLHF